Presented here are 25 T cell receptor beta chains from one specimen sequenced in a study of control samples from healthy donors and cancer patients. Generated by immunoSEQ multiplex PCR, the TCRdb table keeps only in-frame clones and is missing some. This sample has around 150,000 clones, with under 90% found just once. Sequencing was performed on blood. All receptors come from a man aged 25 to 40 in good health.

Here the CDR3 reads CASSLARQSPREQYF. The CDR3 region has the DNA TGTGCCAGCAGCTTAGCAAGACAGAGTCCACGCGAGCAGTACTTC. This rearrangement joins TRBV7-2 to TRBJ2-7; TRBD1 might be the D (5 bases). The CDR3 extends over 15 amino acids. The V gene's germline CDR1 is SGHTA and CDR2 FQGNSA. Trimming took off 0 bases at V and 6 bases at J, with 15 bases between the two ends.

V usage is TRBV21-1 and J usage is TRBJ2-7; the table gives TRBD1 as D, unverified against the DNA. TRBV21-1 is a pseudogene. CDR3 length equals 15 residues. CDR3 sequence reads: CASSTAGTGTYEQYF. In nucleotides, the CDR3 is TGTGCCAGCAGCACGGCCGGGACAGGGACCTACGAGCAGTACTTC.

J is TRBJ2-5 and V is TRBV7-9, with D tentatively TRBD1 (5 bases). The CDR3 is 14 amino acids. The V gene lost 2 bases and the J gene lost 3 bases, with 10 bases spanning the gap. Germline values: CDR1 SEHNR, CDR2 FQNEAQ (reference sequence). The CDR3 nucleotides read TGTGCCAGCAGCTTATGGGGCGGTGAAGAGACCCAGTACTTC. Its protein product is CASSLWGGEETQYF.

CDR3 bases: TGTGCCACCAGCAGAGACCTTCTCGGACAGGGGGCGTTTGGCTACACCTTC. The encoded protein is CATSRDLLGQGAFGYTF. The chain is built from TRBV15 and TRBJ1-2; 11 positions agree with TRBD1. The germline gives CDR1 LNHNV, CDR2 YYDKDF (reference sequence). Unmatched junction bases numbered 10, after V lost 0 bases and J lost 7 bases. CDR3 length equals 17 residues.

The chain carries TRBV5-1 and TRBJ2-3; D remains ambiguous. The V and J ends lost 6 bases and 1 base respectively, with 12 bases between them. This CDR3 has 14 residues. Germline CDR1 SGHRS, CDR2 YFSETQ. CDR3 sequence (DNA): TGCGCCAGCACTAGATGGGCGGGCACAGATACGCAGTATTTT. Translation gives CASTRWAGTDTQYF.

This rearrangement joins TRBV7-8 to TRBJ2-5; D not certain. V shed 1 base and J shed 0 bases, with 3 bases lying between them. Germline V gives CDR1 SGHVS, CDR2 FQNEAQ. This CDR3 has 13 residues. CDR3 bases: TGTGCCAGCAGCTTAGTGGACCAAGAGACCCAGTACTTC. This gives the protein CASSLVDQETQYF. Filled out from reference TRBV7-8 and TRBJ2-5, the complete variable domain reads GAGVSQSPRYKVAKRGQDVALRCDPISGHVSLFWYQQALGQGPEFLTYFQNEAQLDKSGLPSDRFFAERPEGSVSTLKIQRTQQEDSAVYLCASSLVDQETQYFGPGTRLLVL.

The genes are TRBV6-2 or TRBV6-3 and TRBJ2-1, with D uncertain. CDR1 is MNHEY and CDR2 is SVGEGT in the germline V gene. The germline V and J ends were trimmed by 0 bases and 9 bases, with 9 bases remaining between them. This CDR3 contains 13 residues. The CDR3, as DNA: TGTGCCAGCAGTTACTCGGCGAGCATTGAGCAGTTCTTC. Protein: CASSYSASIEQFF.

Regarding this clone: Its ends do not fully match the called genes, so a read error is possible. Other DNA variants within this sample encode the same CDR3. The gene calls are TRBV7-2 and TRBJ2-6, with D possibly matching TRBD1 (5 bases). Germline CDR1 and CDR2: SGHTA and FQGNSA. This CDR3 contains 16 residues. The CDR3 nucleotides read TGTGCCAGCAGCTTAAGCGCAGGCTCTGGGGCCAACGTCCTGACCTTC. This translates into CASSLSAGSGANVLTF.

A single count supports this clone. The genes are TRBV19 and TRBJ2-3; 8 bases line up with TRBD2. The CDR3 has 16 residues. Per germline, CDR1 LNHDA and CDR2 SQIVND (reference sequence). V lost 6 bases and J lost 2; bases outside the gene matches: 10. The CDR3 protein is CASRPTSDLLTDTQYF. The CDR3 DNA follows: TGTGCCAGTAGACCGACTAGCGACCTTCTCACAGATACGCAGTATTTT.

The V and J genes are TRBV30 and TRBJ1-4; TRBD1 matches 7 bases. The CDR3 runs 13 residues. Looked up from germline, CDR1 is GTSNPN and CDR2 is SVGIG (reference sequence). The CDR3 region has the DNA TGTGCTAGTCAGGGGGATCTTAATGAAAAACTGTTTTTT. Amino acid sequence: CASQGDLNEKLFF.

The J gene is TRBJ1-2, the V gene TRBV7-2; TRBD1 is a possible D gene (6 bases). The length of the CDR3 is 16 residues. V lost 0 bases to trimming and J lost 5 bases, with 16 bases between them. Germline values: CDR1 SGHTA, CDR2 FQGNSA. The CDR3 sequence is CASSLAPSRGMYGYTF. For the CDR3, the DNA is TGTGCCAGCAGCTTAGCCCCGTCAAGGGGGATGTATGGCTACACCTTC.

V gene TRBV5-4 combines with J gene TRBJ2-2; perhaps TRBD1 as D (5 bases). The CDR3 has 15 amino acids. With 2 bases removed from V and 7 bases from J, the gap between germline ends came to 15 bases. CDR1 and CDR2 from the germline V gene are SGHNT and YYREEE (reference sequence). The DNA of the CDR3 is TGTGCCAGCAGCTTACCCCCAGGGCGTCACGGGGAGCTGTTTTTT. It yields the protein CASSLPPGRHGELFF.

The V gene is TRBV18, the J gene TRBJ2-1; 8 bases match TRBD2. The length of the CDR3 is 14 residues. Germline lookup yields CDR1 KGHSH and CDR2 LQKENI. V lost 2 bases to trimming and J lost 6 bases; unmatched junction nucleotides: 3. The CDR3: CASSPTGTSNEQFF. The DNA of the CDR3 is TGTGCCAGCTCACCAACTGGGACTAGCAATGAGCAGTTCTTC.

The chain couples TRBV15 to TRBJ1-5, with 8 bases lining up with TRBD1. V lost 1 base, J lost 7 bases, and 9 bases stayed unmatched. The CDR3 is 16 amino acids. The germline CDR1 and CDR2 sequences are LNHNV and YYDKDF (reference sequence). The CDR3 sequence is CATSRGDPGGHQPQHF. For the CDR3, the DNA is TGTGCCACCAGCAGAGGGGACCCAGGGGGCCACCAGCCCCAGCATTTT. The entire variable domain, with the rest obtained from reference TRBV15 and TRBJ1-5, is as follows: DAMVIQNPRYQVTQFGKPVTLSCSQTLNHNVMYWYQQKSSQAPKLLFHYYDKDFNNEADTPDNFQSRRPNTSFCFLDIRSPGLGDTAMYLCATSRGDPGGHQPQHFGDGTRLSIL.

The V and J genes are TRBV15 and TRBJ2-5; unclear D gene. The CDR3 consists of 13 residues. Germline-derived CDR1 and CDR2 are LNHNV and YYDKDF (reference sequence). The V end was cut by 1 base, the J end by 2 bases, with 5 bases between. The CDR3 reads CATSRGGQETQYF. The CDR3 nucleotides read TGTGCCACCAGCAGAGGTGGGCAAGAGACCCAGTACTTC.

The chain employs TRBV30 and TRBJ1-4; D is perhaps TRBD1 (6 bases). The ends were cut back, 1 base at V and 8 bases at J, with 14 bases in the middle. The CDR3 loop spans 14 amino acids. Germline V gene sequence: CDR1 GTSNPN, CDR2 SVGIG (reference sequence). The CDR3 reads CAWSDREREEKLFF. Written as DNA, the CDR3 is TGTGCCTGGAGTGACAGGGAAAGGGAGGAAAAACTGTTTTTT. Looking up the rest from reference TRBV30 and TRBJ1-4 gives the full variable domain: SQTIHQWPATLVQPVGSPLSLECTVEGTSNPNLYWYRQAAGRGLQLLFYSVGIGQISSEVPQNLSASRPQDRQFILSSKKLLLSDSGFYLCAWSDREREEKLFFGSGTQLSVL.

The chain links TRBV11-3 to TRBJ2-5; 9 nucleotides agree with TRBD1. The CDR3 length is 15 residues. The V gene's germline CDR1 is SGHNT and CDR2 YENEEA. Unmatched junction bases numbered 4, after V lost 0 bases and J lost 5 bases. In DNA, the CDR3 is TGTGCCAGCAGCTTAGATGCGGACAGGGGTGAGACCCAGTACTTC. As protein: CASSLDADRGETQYF.

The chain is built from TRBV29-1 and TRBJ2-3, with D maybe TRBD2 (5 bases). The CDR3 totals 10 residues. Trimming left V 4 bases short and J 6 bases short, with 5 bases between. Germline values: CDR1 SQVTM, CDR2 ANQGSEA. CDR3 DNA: TGCAGCGTTGGCGGGGATACGCAGTATTTT. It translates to CSVGGDTQYF.

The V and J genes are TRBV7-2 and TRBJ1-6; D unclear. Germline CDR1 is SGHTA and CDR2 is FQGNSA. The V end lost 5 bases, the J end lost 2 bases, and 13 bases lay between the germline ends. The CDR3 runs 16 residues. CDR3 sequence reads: CASSPLDATYNSPLHF. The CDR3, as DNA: TGTGCCAGCAGCCCTTTGGACGCAACCTATAATTCACCCCTCCACTTT.

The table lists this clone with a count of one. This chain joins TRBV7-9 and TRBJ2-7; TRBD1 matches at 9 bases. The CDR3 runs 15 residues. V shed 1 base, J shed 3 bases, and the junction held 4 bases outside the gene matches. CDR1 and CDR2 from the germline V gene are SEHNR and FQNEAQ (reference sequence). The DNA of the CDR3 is TGTGCCAGCAGCTTAGGGACAGGGGTGATCTACGAGCAGTACTTC. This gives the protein CASSLGTGVIYEQYF.

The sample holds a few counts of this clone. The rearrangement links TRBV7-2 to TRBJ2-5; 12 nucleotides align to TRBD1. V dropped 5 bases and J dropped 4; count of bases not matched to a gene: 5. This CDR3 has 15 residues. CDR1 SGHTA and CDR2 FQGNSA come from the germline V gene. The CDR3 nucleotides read TGTGCCAGCAGCGGGGGGACAGGGGGCGGAGAGACCCAGTACTTC. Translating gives CASSGGTGGGETQYF.

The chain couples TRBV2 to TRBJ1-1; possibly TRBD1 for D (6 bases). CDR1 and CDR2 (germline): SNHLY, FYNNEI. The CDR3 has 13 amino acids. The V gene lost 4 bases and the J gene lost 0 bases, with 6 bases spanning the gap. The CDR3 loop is CASSGQVNTEAFF. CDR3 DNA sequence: TGTGCCAGCAGTGGACAGGTGAACACTGAAGCTTTCTTT.

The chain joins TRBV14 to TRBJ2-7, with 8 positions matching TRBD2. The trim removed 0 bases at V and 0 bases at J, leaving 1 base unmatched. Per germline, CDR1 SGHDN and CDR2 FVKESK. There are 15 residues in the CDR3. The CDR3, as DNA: TGTGCCAGCAGCCAAGACACTAGCGGCTCCTACGAGCAGTACTTC. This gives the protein CASSQDTSGSYEQYF. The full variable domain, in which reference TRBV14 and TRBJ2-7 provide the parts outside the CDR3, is EAGVTQFPSHSVIEKGQTVTLRCDPISGHDNLYWYRRVMGKEIKFLLHFVKESKQDESGMPNNRFLAERTGGTYSTLKVQPAELEDSGVYFCASSQDTSGSYEQYFGPGTRLTVT.

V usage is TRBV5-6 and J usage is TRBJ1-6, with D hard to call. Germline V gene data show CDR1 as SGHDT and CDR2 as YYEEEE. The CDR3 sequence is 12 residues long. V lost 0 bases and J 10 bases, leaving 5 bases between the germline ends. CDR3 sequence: CASSLAMSPLHF. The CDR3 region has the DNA TGTGCCAGCAGCTTGGCCATGTCACCCCTCCACTTT. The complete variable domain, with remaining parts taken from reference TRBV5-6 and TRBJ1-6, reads DAGVTQSPTHLIKTRGQQVTLRCSPKSGHDTVSWYQQALGQGPQFIFQYYEEEERQRGNFPDRFSGHQFPNYSSELNVNALLLGDSALYLCASSLAMSPLHFGNGTRLTVT.

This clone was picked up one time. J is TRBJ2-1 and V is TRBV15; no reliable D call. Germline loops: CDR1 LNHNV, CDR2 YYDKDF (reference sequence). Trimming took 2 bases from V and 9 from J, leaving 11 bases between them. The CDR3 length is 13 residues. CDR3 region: CATSRPLVGEQFF. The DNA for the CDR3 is TGTGCCACCAGCAGACCTCTAGTGGGTGAGCAGTTCTTC.